The present T cell receptor beta chain was sequenced within a study of blood T cell repertoires in COVID-19. Background on the study: Samples of COVID-19 (acute and convalescent) were obtained from the United States, Italy and Spain. Nucleic acid was either cDNA or gDNA, and it came from T cells, B-cell-depleted T cells, or PBMCs.

In the original analysis: Amplification of reference gene primers provided the estimated nucleated cell counts. Libraries were prepared by immunoSEQ multiplex PCR; TCRdb keeps only in-frame clonotypes and omits some of them. V and J calls and clone size are given by that table; D and trimming were obtained from the DNA. The sample includes some 150,000 clones, just over 85% of them seen just once. This receptor was obtained from a woman aged 60-75 years with acute or convalescent COVID-19. Specimen: peripheral blood.

The CDR3, as DNA: TGTGCCACCGCCGACAGGGGGCCCGCCGGGGAGCTGTTTTTT. This translates into CATADRGPAGELFF. The chain employs TRBV25-1 and TRBJ2-2; 10 bases line up with TRBD1. This CDR3 is built from 14 residues. Germline values: CDR1 MGHDK, CDR2 SYGVNS. The junction had 8 bases not matched to a gene; V was cut back by 10 bases and J by 6 bases.